This note documents a single T cell receptor beta chain sequence. This clonotype showed up many times. Its antigen is still unknown. No base quality information exists; no much larger clone differs at one position. The sample is drawn from a study of T-cell memory formation after mild COVID-19 (dated by TCRdb to the early 2020s). With regard to the full study: Most TCR sequence clusters were specific to one of the two donors. The cohort comprised two young, previously healthy adult volunteers, one female and one male. T-cell clones expanding and contracting after mild COVID-19 in a couple of donors were tracked by longitudinal TCRalpha and TCRbeta repertoire sequencing.

What the authors observed across the whole study: Contracting CD4+ clones appeared mostly in the CM and EM memory subsets, whereas CD8+ clones were enriched in EMRA. Only a couple of mild cases were covered by the study, and larger cohorts that include severe cases with pre-infection samples were considered necessary. From day 15 to 85, contracting clones showed balanced CD4/CD8 phenotypes, whereas a second wave of clones that expanded from day 15 to 37 leaned towards CD4+. Some responding clones were found in pre-infection memory, which suggests that pre-existing cross-reactive memory T cells took part in the SARS-CoV-2 response. SARS-CoV-2 specificity of the second-wave clones peaking on day 37 was not confirmed.

V was cut back by 2 bases and J by 6 bases, leaving a gap of 22 bases between them. The CDR3 holds 18 amino acids from the cysteine to the phenylalanine. The CDR3 DNA has 54 bases and is translated from base 1. The instrument given in TCRdb is Illumina NovaSeq 6000. cDNA libraries for TCRalpha and TCRbeta were prepared by 5'RACE using constant-segment primers, with sample barcodes and unique molecular identifiers added. RNA was extracted from every sample with Trizol reagent. The libraries were amplified in two PCR steps, and the second step added a second sample barcode and Illumina TruSeq adapters. The libraries were sequenced on an Illumina NovaSeq using 2 x 150 bp paired-end reads. In the authors' own workflow: Reads were demultiplexed and collapsed into UMI-guided consensus sequences with migec v1.2.7. Using mixcr v2.1.11, UMI consensuses were aligned to TRA and TRB V and J templates and then assembled into clonotypes. A clonotype was counted as expanded or contracted only if both edgeR and NoisET called the change significant, with noise models trained on biological replicates. edgeR calls used a false discovery rate-adjusted p below 0.01 and a log2 fold-change threshold of 1. As an exploratory analysis of dynamics, PCA with hierarchical clustering was applied to max-normalized trajectories of the 1000 most abundant clonotypes. Separately sequenced CD4+ and CD8+ repertoires were used to assign a CD4 or CD8 phenotype to each responding clone. In-frame beta chains were kept once TCRdb had trimmed the public reads at Q25 with fastp and called clones with MiXCR. When rows share a CDR3 protein, they turn into one entry using the most common DNA and genes. V and J calls and clone size were set by TCRdb, not the authors. For this sample there are around 320,000 distinct CDR3 sequences; approximately 29% appear just once. Clones ranked in the top ten supply about 13% of the sample.

PBMCs were isolated by Ficoll-Paque density gradient centrifugation. The chain joins TRBV12-3 or TRBV12-4 to TRBJ2-2; the D gene could be either TRBD1 or TRBD2, each agreeing at 6 bases. What was sequenced was PBMCs or a T cell subset sorted from them (not recorded which). The origin of this receptor is an adult woman who had mild COVID-19 (a few samples of this study predate the infection). The sample titles of this study are shuffled in the database, so cell type and time point are left out; the donor was told from shared clones. CDR3 reads: CASSLRGGRMKGPGELFF. The DNA sequence is TGTGCCAGCAGTTTACGAGGGGGGCGCATGAAGGGCCCCGGGGAGCTGTTTTTT.